The 23 T cell receptor beta chains listed next were all sequenced from one sample in a study of T cells in Graves' hyperthyroidism and ophthalmopathy. TCR beta CDR3 regions were amplified from RNA. When the TCR CDR3 underwent first-round RT-PCR, the HTBI primer set was used. TCRdb used MiXCR to reprocess the multiplex PCR reads, holding one entry per CDR3 protein. This table holds 500,000 to 800,000 distinct CDR3 sequences, 13% to 15% found once. The sequenced material came from blood. These TCRs come from a woman aged 45-60 years with Graves' ophthalmopathy.

There are many counts of this clonotype. J is TRBJ2-5 and V is TRBV30; D is unresolved. The CDR3 contains 12 residues. The germline V gene encodes CDR1 GTSNPN and CDR2 SVGIG (reference sequence). Trimming stripped 1 base from V and 4 bases from J, with 7 bases between. The CDR3 sequence is CAWSEVGETQYF. The CDR3 nucleotides read TGTGCCTGGAGTGAGGTTGGAGAGACCCAGTACTTC.

This clonotype was seen ten or more times. This sequence joins TRBV20-1 and TRBJ2-2; either TRBD1 or TRBD2 may supply D (5 bases each). The CDR3 is 16 residues long. Germline V gene sequence: CDR1 DFQATT, CDR2 SNEGSKA (reference sequence). Trimming shortened V by 2 bases and J by 3 bases, and 16 bases separated the two germline ends. The CDR3 sequence is CSARSGPQRHTGELFF. CDR3 DNA sequence: TGCAGTGCTAGATCGGGACCCCAAAGGCACACCGGGGAGCTGTTTTTT.

This clonotype was counted many times. CDR3 region: CASSTMRWRRSSQGTQYF. Written as DNA, the CDR3 is TGTGCCAGCAGCACTATGAGGTGGCGGAGGTCCTCACAGGGTACGCAGTATTTT. The rearrangement links TRBV28 to TRBJ2-3; D is possibly TRBD1 (6 bases). The CDR3 runs to 18 residues. Trimming took off 6 bases at V and 8 bases at J, with 30 bases between the two ends. Germline assignment: CDR1 MDHEN and CDR2 SYDVKM. Looking up the rest from reference TRBV28 and TRBJ2-3 gives the full variable domain: DVKVTQSSRYLVKRTGEKVFLECVQDMDHENMFWYRQDPGLGLRLIYFSYDVKMKEKGDIPEGYSVSREKKERFSLILESASTNQTSMYLCASSTMRWRRSSQGTQYFGPGTRLTVL.

This clonotype was seen a handful of times. V and J are TRBV20-1 and TRBJ2-1; 14 nucleotides agree with TRBD2. Germline loops: CDR1 DFQATT, CDR2 SNEGSKA (reference sequence). Trimming removed 6 bases from V and 4 bases from J; junction bases left unmatched: 8. The CDR3 is 16 amino acids. DNA of the CDR3: TGCAGTGCCCCCGGGACTAGCGGGAGTACTTACAATGAGCAGTTCTTC. The encoded protein is CSAPGTSGSTYNEQFF.

This clonotype has a handful of counts. The DNA for the CDR3 is TGTGCCAGCAGTTCCTGGACAGGGGCCCTAAACACCGGGGAGCTGTTTTTT. Protein: CASSSWTGALNTGELFF. The chain links TRBV6-2 or TRBV6-3 to TRBJ2-2; TRBD1 aligns across 9 bases. The CDR3 length is 17 residues. Per germline, CDR1 MNHEY and CDR2 SVGEGT. V shed 4 bases, J shed 2 bases, and the junction held 8 bases outside the gene matches.

CDR3 bases: TGTGCCAGTAGTTCAGGGGCCCGGACTAGCGGGAATATCTACGAGCAGTACTTC. This codes for CASSSGARTSGNIYEQYF. The gene calls are TRBV19 and TRBJ2-7; 12 bases align to TRBD2. This CDR3 region has 18 residues. Germline V gene sequence: CDR1 LNHDA, CDR2 SQIVND (reference sequence). Trimming took 5 bases from V and 3 from J; bases not matched to a gene: 14.

This chain uses TRBV5-1 with TRBJ2-7; 10 bases fit TRBD2. Germline V gives CDR1 SGHRS, CDR2 YFSETQ. The trim removed 4 bases at V and 4 bases at J, leaving 11 bases unmatched. The CDR3 has 16 residues. The CDR3, as DNA: TGCGCCAGCAGCCCAGGGGCTAGCGGGAGTCTTTACGAGCAGTACTTC. Residues: CASSPGASGSLYEQYF. The full variable domain, with the rest looked up from reference TRBV5-1 and TRBJ2-7, is KAGVTQTPRYLIKTRGQQVTLSCSPISGHRSVSWYQQTPGQGLQFLFEYFSETQRNKGNFPGRFSGRQFSNSRSEMNVSTLELGDSALYLCASSPGASGSLYEQYFGPGTRLTVT.

This clonotype was seen at least ten times. The chain recombines TRBV5-1 with TRBJ1-1; D possibly corresponds to TRBD1 (6 bases). The CDR3 totals 14 residues. Germline assignment: CDR1 SGHRS and CDR2 YFSETQ. Trimming pared 0 bases from V and 3 bases from J, leaving 9 bases between. The CDR3, as DNA: TGCGCCAGCAGCTTGGACAGGGTGGACACTGAAGCTTTCTTT. This sequence encodes CASSLDRVDTEAFF.

This clonotype was found a few times. The gene calls are TRBV24-1 and TRBJ1-5; D is unresolved. Trimming took 9 bases from V and 0 from J, leaving 11 bases between them. Per germline, CDR1 KGHDR and CDR2 SFDVKD. This CDR3 spans 14 amino acids. In DNA, the CDR3 is TGTGCCACCGGTCCCGCCTATAGCAATCAGCCCCAGCATTTT. Encoded protein: CATGPAYSNQPQHF.

The V call is TRBV5-1, the J call TRBJ1-5, with D possibly matching TRBD1 (6 bases). Deletions cut 0 bases from V and 3 bases from J, with 13 bases between. CDR3 length: 16 residues. The germline gives CDR1 SGHRS, CDR2 YFSETQ. CDR3 sequence (DNA): TGCGCCAGCAGCTTGGGGTCCGGGGGCACCAATCAGCCCCAGCATTTT. Translation: CASSLGSGGTNQPQHF.

This clonotype came up many times. The chain links TRBV11-3 to TRBJ1-4; D is undetermined. V lost 1 base, J lost 5 bases, and 14 bases lay in between. CDR1 is SGHNT, CDR2 YENEEA, per germline. This CDR3 spans 16 amino acids. CDR3 sequence: CASSLGSGGPNEKLFF. The CDR3 DNA reads as TGTGCCAGCAGCTTAGGTAGCGGAGGACCGAATGAAAAACTGTTTTTT.

This clonotype has at least ten counts. The gene calls are TRBV28 and TRBJ2-1, with a possible D match to TRBD2 (5 bases). V was cut by 6 bases and J by 5 bases, with 8 bases left in between. The V gene's germline CDR1 is MDHEN and CDR2 SYDVKM. The CDR3 spans 12 residues. The CDR3 DNA follows: TGTGCCAGCAGGAGGGAGAACAATGAGCAGTTCTTC. Its protein is CASRRENNEQFF.

Many counts were recorded for this clonotype. The chain is built from TRBV6-2 or TRBV6-3 and TRBJ2-1; D tentatively fits TRBD1 or TRBD2 (5 bases each). CDR1 MNHEY and CDR2 SVGEGT come from the germline V gene. Trimming took off 6 bases at V and 2 bases at J, with 11 bases between the two ends. CDR3 length: 14 residues. The CDR3 is CASSPGTPYNEQFF. Here the CDR3 DNA reads TGTGCCAGCAGCCCCGGGACCCCCTACAATGAGCAGTTCTTC.

This clonotype was picked up many times. The chain links TRBV27 to TRBJ1-1; D not resolved. The CDR3 loop spans 14 amino acids. From germline, CDR1 is MNHEY and CDR2 SMNVEV (reference sequence). The V gene lost 5 bases and the J gene lost 1 base, with 11 bases spanning the gap. The CDR3 loop is CASSTYTANTEAFF. In DNA form, the CDR3 reads TGTGCCAGCAGTACTTATACGGCGAACACTGAAGCTTTCTTT.

V gene TRBV6-2 or TRBV6-3 combines with J gene TRBJ2-1; 9 bases fit TRBD2. Looked up from germline, CDR1 is MNHEY and CDR2 is SVGEGT. With V trimmed by 6 bases and J by 5 bases, 11 bases remained unmatched. CDR3 size: 16 residues. The CDR3 loop is CASSPKGLAPNNEQFF. CDR3 coding DNA: TGTGCCAGCAGCCCCAAAGGACTAGCGCCGAACAATGAGCAGTTCTTC.

This clonotype was observed a few times. The chain links TRBV20-1 to TRBJ1-2; 7 bases are a match to TRBD1. The CDR3 covers 14 residues. V lost 3 bases, J lost 0 bases, and 4 bases stayed unmatched. CDR1 DFQATT and CDR2 SNEGSKA come from the germline V gene (reference sequence). The CDR3 DNA sequence: TGCAGTGCTAGTCGGGACAGAGCTAACTATGGCTACACCTTC. It encodes CSASRDRANYGYTF.

This clonotype was seen ten or more times. The V call is TRBV11-3, the J call TRBJ2-1, with 11 bases lining up with TRBD2. The CDR3 totals 17 residues. Per the germline V gene, CDR1 is SGHNT and CDR2 is YENEEA. V shed 0 bases, J shed 7 bases, and the junction held 8 bases outside the gene matches. The CDR3 DNA reads TGTGCCAGCAGCTTAGATCACGGCCTAGCGGGAGGTAATGAGCAGTTCTTC. Translating gives CASSLDHGLAGGNEQFF. The full variable domain, completed using reference TRBV11-3 and TRBJ2-1, is EAGVVQSPRYKIIEKKQPVAFWCNPISGHNTLYWYLQNLGQGPELLIRYENEEAVDDSQLPKDRFSAERLKGVDSTLKIQPAELGDSAVYLCASSLDHGLAGGNEQFFGPGTRLTVL.

This clonotype was found a few times. This chain connects TRBV7-6 to TRBJ2-5; the match to TRBD1 covers 7 bases. Germline V gene lookup returns CDR1 SGHVS and CDR2 FNYEAQ. Losses at the gene ends were 5 bases for V and 4 bases for J; bases not matched to a gene: 7. CDR3 length equals 14 residues. CDR3 protein: CASSPTGDGETQYF. CDR3 DNA: TGTGCCAGCAGCCCAACAGGGGATGGAGAGACCCAGTACTTC.

This clonotype showed up many times. CDR3 nucleotides: TGTGCCAGCAGTGTTGAGGCAGCCGGCACCGGGGAGCTGTTTTTT. This encodes CASSVEAAGTGELFF. This chain uses TRBV2 with TRBJ2-2, with D unclear. V was clipped by 4 bases and J by 4 bases, with 13 bases between them. Germline V gene data show CDR1 as SNHLY and CDR2 as FYNNEI. The CDR3 extends over 15 amino acids. The full variable domain, in which reference TRBV2 and TRBJ2-2 provide the parts outside the CDR3, is EPEVTQTPSHQVTQMGQEVILRCVPISNHLYFYWYRQILGQKVEFLVSFYNNEISEKSEIFDDQFSVERPDGSNFTLKIRSTKLEDSAMYFCASSVEAAGTGELFFGEGSRLTVL.

There are many counts of this clonotype. V and J are TRBV7-2 and TRBJ2-3; 7 positions match TRBD1. The CDR3 spans 21 residues. CDR1 SGHTA and CDR2 FQGNSA come from the germline V gene. Trimming at V came to 1 base and at J to 0 bases, leaving 19 bases not matched to a gene. The CDR3, as DNA: TGTGCCAGCAGCTTAGTACCAAGACAGGGCGGTGCCCTATCTAGCACAGATACGCAGTATTTT. Protein product: CASSLVPRQGGALSSTDTQYF.

This clonotype came up a few times. CDR3 amino acids: CSAKVQGRGTGELFF. CDR3 DNA sequence: TGCAGTGCCAAAGTCCAGGGAAGGGGGACCGGGGAGCTGTTTTTT. V gene TRBV20-1 combines with J gene TRBJ2-2; a possible D gene is TRBD1 (6 bases). The CDR3 covers 15 residues. V lost 6 bases and J 5 bases, leaving 19 bases between the germline ends. In germline, CDR1 is DFQATT, CDR2 SNEGSKA (reference sequence).

This clonotype was detected ten times or more. The rearrangement links TRBV5-1 to TRBJ1-1; 7 bases line up with TRBD1. The CDR3 is 14 residues long. The V gene end was trimmed by 1 base and the J gene end by 3 bases; junction bases not matched to a gene: 3. Germline lookup yields CDR1 SGHRS and CDR2 YFSETQ. This CDR3 reads CASSLRGPDTEAFF. The CDR3 DNA follows: TGCGCCAGCAGCTTGAGGGGGCCTGACACTGAAGCTTTCTTT.

At least ten counts were recorded for this clonotype. The chain's CDR3 is CASREQGAQREAFF. CDR3 DNA sequence: TGTGCCAGCAGGGAACAGGGCGCCCAGCGTGAAGCTTTCTTT. J is TRBJ1-1 and V is TRBV12-3 or TRBV12-4; TRBD1 might be the D (6 bases). This CDR3 has 14 residues. The V and J ends lost 6 bases and 7 bases respectively, with 18 bases between them.